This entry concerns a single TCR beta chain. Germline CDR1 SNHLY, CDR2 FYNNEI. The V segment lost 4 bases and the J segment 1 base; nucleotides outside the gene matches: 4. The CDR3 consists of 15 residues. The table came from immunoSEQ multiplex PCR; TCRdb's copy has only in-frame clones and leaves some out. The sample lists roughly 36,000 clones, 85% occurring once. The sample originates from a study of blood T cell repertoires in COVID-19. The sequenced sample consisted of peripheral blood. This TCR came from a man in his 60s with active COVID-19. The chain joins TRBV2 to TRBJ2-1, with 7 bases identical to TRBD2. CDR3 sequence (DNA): TGTGCCAGCAGTGGTCAGCGGGGATCCTACAATGAGCAGTTCTTC. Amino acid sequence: CASSGQRGSYNEQFF.